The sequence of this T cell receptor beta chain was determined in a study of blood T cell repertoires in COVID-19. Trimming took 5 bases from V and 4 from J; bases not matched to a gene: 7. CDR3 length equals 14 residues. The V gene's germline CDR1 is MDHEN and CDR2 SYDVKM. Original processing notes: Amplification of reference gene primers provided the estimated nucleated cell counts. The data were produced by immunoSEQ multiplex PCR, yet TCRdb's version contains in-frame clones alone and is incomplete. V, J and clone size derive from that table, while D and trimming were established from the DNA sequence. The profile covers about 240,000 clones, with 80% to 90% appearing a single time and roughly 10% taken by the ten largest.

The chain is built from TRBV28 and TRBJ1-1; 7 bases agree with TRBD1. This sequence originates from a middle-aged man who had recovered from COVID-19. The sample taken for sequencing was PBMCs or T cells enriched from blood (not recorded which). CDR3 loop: CASSVTGLGTEAFF. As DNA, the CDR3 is TGTGCCAGCAGTGTGACAGGGCTCGGCACTGAAGCTTTCTTT. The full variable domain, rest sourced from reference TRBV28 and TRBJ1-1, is DVKVTQSSRYLVKRTGEKVFLECVQDMDHENMFWYRQDPGLGLRLIYFSYDVKMKEKGDIPEGYSVSREKKERFSLILESASTNQTSMYLCASSVTGLGTEAFFGQGTRLTVV.